The 23 T cell receptor beta chains listed next were all sequenced from one sample in a study of long-term antiretroviral therapy in people with HIV. An immunoSEQ assay, version v3.0, was performed at survey level. The method was immunoSEQ multiplex PCR; TCRdb's version includes in-frame clones alone and lacks a portion of them. The sample yields 25,000 to 30,000 clones, roughly 80% seen once. This specimen consisted of unsorted PBMCs, obtained 0.8 years before starting antiretroviral therapy. The source is a young man with HIV.

V is TRBV7-9 and J is TRBJ1-2, with a weak D call TRBD1 (5 bases). Germline CDR1 reads SEHNR; CDR2 reads FQNEAQ (reference sequence). CDR3 length: 16 residues. The ends were cut back, 4 bases at V and 3 bases at J, with 18 bases in the middle. The CDR3 nucleotides read TGTGCCAGCAGCTCCTTACTGGGGCTCTCTCACTATGGCTACACCTTC. Residues: CASSSLLGLSHYGYTF.

This CDR3 reads CASSYSSRVDEQYF. As DNA, the CDR3 is TGTGCCAGCAGTTACTCCTCCAGGGTCGACGAGCAGTACTTC. The chain is built from TRBV6-5 and TRBJ2-7; possible D gene TRBD1, 5 bases. This CDR3 has 14 amino acids. V was shortened by 0 bases and J by 5 bases, with 11 bases between the two germline ends. The V gene's germline CDR1 is MNHEY and CDR2 SVGAGI.

This chain connects TRBV6-5 to TRBJ1-2; D unclear. CDR1 is MNHEY and CDR2 is SVGAGI in the germline V gene. V was clipped by 10 bases and J by 0 bases, with 12 bases between them. There are 13 residues in the CDR3. The CDR3 bases are TGTGCCATCAACCGCGGGGCTAACTATGGCTACACCTTC. It is translated as CAINRGANYGYTF.

V and J are TRBV5-1 and TRBJ2-5, with D perhaps TRBD1 (6 bases). Germline lookup yields CDR1 SGHRS and CDR2 YFSETQ. This CDR3 contains 14 residues. V gave up 3 bases and J gave up 5 bases, with 14 bases separating them. The CDR3 nucleotides read TGCGCCAGCAGCTGGGGGCAAAGGGAGGAGACCCAGTACTTC. Translating gives CASSWGQREETQYF.

The V and J genes are TRBV6-6 and TRBJ1-2, with no clear D. Germline V lookup: CDR1 MNHNY, CDR2 SVGAGI (reference sequence). V was shortened by 0 bases and J by 3 bases, with 11 bases between the two germline ends. This CDR3 is built from 15 residues. The CDR3, as DNA: TGTGCCAGCAGTTACTCGGCCGTGGTTGACTATGGCTACACCTTC. Encoded protein: CASSYSAVVDYGYTF.

The chain links TRBV5-6 to TRBJ2-3, with D perhaps matching TRBD2 (5 bases). The CDR3 covers 16 residues. Germline V CDR1 and CDR2: SGHDT, YYEEEE. Trimming cost V 4 bases and J 0 bases, with 15 bases left between them. Here the CDR3 reads CASSDLGSGSTDTQYF. CDR3 DNA sequence: TGTGCCAGCAGCGATTTGGGGAGTGGGAGCACAGATACGCAGTATTTT.

CDR3: CASSWSDGGTDTQYF. In nucleotides, the CDR3 is TGTGCCAGCAGTTGGTCGGACGGGGGCACAGATACGCAGTATTTT. The chain employs TRBV27 and TRBJ2-3; D might be TRBD2 (5 bases). Per the germline V gene, CDR1 is MNHEY and CDR2 is SMNVEV (reference sequence). Trimming removed 4 bases at V and 1 base at J, with 12 bases between. The CDR3 totals 15 residues.

For this clone: Other DNA sequences in this sample translate to the same CDR3. The rearrangement uses TRBV28 and TRBJ1-5, with unresolved D. Germline values: CDR1 MDHEN, CDR2 SYDVKM. CDR3 length: 14 amino acids. Trimming pared 3 bases from V and 0 bases from J, leaving 6 bases between. The CDR3 region has the DNA TGTGCCAGCAGTTTGGCCAGTAGCAATCAGCCCCAGCATTTT. Translation: CASSLASSNQPQHF.

The chain combines TRBV20-1 with TRBJ1-2, with D perhaps TRBD1 (5 bases). V shed 3 bases and J shed 9 bases, with 11 bases lying between them. The germline CDR1 and CDR2 sequences are DFQATT and SNEGSKA (reference sequence). CDR3 length equals 11 residues. The CDR3 is CSASQGGSYTF. The DNA of the CDR3 is TGCAGTGCTAGCCAGGGCGGGAGCTACACCTTC.

V usage is TRBV30 and J usage is TRBJ2-4; 7 bases map to TRBD2. Unmatched junction bases numbered 3, after V lost 2 bases and J lost 2 bases. Germline loops: CDR1 GTSNPN, CDR2 SVGIG (reference sequence). The CDR3 spans 14 residues. CDR3 sequence (DNA): TGTGCCTGGAGTCTCGGGGGGACCAAAAACATTCAGTACTTC. Its protein product is CAWSLGGTKNIQYF.

The rearrangement joins TRBV5-1 to TRBJ2-5, with TRBD2 as a possible D gene (7 bases). Between the trimmed V and J ends, which lost 6 bases and 4 bases, there was a span of 19 bases. Per germline, CDR1 SGHRS and CDR2 YFSETQ. This CDR3 is built from 15 residues. This chain's CDR3 is CASTFVGGRRETQYF. For the CDR3, the DNA is TGCGCCAGCACCTTCGTCGGGGGGCGCCGAGAGACCCAGTACTTC.

V and J are TRBV10-3 and TRBJ2-3, with TRBD1 identical over 11 bases. Per the germline V gene, CDR1 is ENHRY and CDR2 is SYGVKD. Trimming cost V 8 bases and J 5 bases; bases outside gene matches: 6. This CDR3 region has 14 residues. The CDR3 sequence is CAIGRTGGVDTQYF. In DNA, the CDR3 is TGTGCCATCGGGCGGACAGGGGGCGTAGATACGCAGTATTTT.

This clone was picked up a small number of times. V is TRBV5-1 and J is TRBJ2-7; 14 bases map to TRBD2. Germline loops: CDR1 SGHRS, CDR2 YFSETQ. The CDR3 runs to 17 residues. V lost 8 bases and J lost 0; bases outside the gene matches: 10. The CDR3 DNA reads TGCGCCAGAGGGTGGACTAGCGGGGGGCATAGCTCCTACGAGCAGTACTTC. Translation gives CARGWTSGGHSSYEQYF.

In its sample, this clone was seen once. The chain couples TRBV4-1 to TRBJ1-1; possibly TRBD1 for D (5 bases). Germline V gene lookup returns CDR1 MGHRA and CDR2 YSYEKL. Trimming pared 4 bases from V and 0 bases from J, leaving 9 bases between. The CDR3 is made up of 14 amino acids. CDR3 nucleotide sequence: TGCGCCAGCAGCCTCTGGGGGATGAACACTGAAGCTTTCTTT. The encoded protein is CASSLWGMNTEAFF.

The CDR3 is CASSQKGRDPAYGYTF. DNA for the CDR3: TGCGCCAGCAGCCAAAAGGGGAGGGACCCGGCCTATGGCTACACCTTC. The chain has TRBV4-3 and TRBJ1-2; a weak D match, TRBD1 (5 bases). The CDR3 covers 16 residues. Germline CDR1 LGHNA, CDR2 YSLEER. V gave up 2 bases and J gave up 4 bases, with 17 bases separating them.

This chain links TRBV7-2 with TRBJ2-2, with TRBD1 as a possible D gene (5 bases). The germline gives CDR1 SGHTA, CDR2 FQGNSA. V shed 1 base and J shed 5 bases, with 11 bases lying between them. The CDR3 extends over 15 amino acids. The CDR3 coding sequence is TGTGCCAGCAGCTTAGGGCAGGGTGGGACCGGGGAGCTGTTTTTT. Translated, it gives CASSLGQGGTGELFF.

This clone was detected only a few times. The chain links TRBV10-3 to TRBJ1-5; the D is unclear. The V end lost 7 bases, the J end lost 5 bases, and 9 bases lay between the germline ends. The length of the CDR3 is 12 residues. Germline assignment: CDR1 ENHRY and CDR2 SYGVKD. As DNA, the CDR3 is TGTGCCATCACCGACGGTGATCAGCCCCAGCATTTT. It specifies CAITDGDQPQHF.

The chain has TRBV5-1 and TRBJ2-6, with D possibly TRBD2 on 6 matching bases. The germline V and J ends were trimmed by 4 bases and 7 bases, with 15 bases remaining between them. The CDR3 runs 15 residues. The V gene's germline CDR1 is SGHRS and CDR2 YFSETQ. CDR3 loop: CASSRGLPQANVLTF. The CDR3 DNA reads as TGCGCCAGCAGCCGGGGACTTCCACAAGCCAACGTCCTGACTTTC.

In DNA form, the CDR3 reads TGTGCCATCGGGGACGGGCAGAACACTGAAGCTTTCTTT. Encoded protein: CAIGDGQNTEAFF. The V and J genes are TRBV10-3 and TRBJ1-1, with a tentative D call TRBD1 (5 bases). The CDR3 consists of 13 residues. Germline values: CDR1 ENHRY, CDR2 SYGVKD. V was shortened by 8 bases and J by 1 base, with 11 bases between the two germline ends.

The chain has TRBV9 and TRBJ2-7; D is unclear. Looked up from germline, CDR1 is SGDLS and CDR2 is YYNGEE. The CDR3 extends over 15 amino acids. V was pared by 3 bases and J by 0 bases, with 13 bases between. CDR3 sequence (DNA): TGTGCCAGCAGCGGGGCCGCATCCCTCTCCTACGAGCAGTACTTC. This translates into CASSGAASLSYEQYF. Full variable domain (remainder filled in from reference TRBV9 and TRBJ2-7): DSGVTQTPKHLITATGQRVTLRCSPRSGDLSVYWYQQSLDQGLQFLIQYYNGEERAKGNILERFSAQQFPDLHSELNLSSLELGDSALYFCASSGAASLSYEQYFGPGTRLTVT.

V usage is TRBV7-9 and J usage is TRBJ2-3, with 8 bases fitting TRBD2. Germline V gene data show CDR1 as SEHNR and CDR2 as FQNEAQ (reference sequence). V shed 3 bases, J shed 6 bases, and the junction held 8 bases outside the gene matches. This CDR3 contains 15 residues. The CDR3 nucleotides are TGTGCCAGCAGCTTCCCCGGGGGGGGGAGCGATACGCAGTATTTT. Protein sequence: CASSFPGGGSDTQYF.

The chain carries TRBV13 and TRBJ1-2, with TRBD1 as a possible D gene (5 bases). Germline V lookup: CDR1 PRHDT, CDR2 FYEKMQ (reference sequence). Trimming stripped 1 base from V and 5 bases from J, with 11 bases between. This CDR3 has 14 residues. In nucleotides, the CDR3 is TGTGCCAGCAGCTTAGCTGGGGCTCGGTATGGCTACACCTTC. This translates into CASSLAGARYGYTF.

The chain couples TRBV6-6 to TRBJ2-1; TRBD2 matches at 11 bases. CDR1 is MNHNY, CDR2 SVGAGI, per germline (reference sequence). The CDR3 is 15 residues long. Trimming removed 5 bases from V and 6 bases from J; junction bases left unmatched: 6. The CDR3 nucleotides read TGTGCCAGCAGTGGAACCGGGACTAGCGGCAATGAGCAGTTCTTC. It translates to CASSGTGTSGNEQFF.